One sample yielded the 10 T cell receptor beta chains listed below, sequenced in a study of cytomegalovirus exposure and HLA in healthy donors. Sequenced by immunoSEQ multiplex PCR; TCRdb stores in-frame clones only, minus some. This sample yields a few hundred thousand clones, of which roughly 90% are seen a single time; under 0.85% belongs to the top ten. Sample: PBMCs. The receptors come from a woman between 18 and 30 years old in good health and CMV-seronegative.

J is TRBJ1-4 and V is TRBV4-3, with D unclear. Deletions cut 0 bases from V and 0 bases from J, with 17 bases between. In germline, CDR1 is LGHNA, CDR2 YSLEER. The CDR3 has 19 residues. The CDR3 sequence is CASSQDVRRPAATNEKLFF. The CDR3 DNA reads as TGCGCCAGCAGCCAAGATGTTCGGCGGCCCGCAGCAACTAATGAAAAACTGTTTTTT.

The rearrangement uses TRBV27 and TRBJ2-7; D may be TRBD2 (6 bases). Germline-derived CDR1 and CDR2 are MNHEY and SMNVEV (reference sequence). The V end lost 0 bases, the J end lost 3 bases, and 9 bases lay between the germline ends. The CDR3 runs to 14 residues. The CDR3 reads CASSLSGGNYEQYF. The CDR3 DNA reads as TGTGCCAGCAGTTTATCGGGCGGGAACTACGAGCAGTACTTC.

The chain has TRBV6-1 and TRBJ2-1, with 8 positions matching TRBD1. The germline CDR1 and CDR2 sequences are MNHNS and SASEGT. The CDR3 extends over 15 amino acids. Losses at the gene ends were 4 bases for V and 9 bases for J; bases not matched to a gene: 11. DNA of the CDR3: TGTGCCAGCAGTGGGGTCGAACAGGGGGAGGCTGAGCAGTTCTTC. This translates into CASSGVEQGEAEQFF.

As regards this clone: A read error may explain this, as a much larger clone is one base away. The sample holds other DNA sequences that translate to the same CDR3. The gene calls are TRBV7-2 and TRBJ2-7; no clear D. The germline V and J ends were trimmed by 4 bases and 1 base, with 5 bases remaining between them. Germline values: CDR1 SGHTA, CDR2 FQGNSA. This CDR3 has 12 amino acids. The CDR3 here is CASSSNSYEQYF. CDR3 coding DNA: TGTGCCAGCAGCTCCAATTCCTACGAGCAGTACTTC.

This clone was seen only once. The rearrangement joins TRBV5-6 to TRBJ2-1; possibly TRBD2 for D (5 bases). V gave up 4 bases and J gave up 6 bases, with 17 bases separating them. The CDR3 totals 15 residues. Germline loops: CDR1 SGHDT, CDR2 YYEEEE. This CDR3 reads CASSLEGLALNEQFF. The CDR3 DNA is TGTGCCAGCAGCCTAGAAGGGCTAGCTCTCAATGAGCAGTTCTTC. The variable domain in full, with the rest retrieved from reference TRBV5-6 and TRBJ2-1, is DAGVTQSPTHLIKTRGQQVTLRCSPKSGHDTVSWYQQALGQGPQFIFQYYEEEERQRGNFPDRFSGHQFPNYSSELNVNALLLGDSALYLCASSLEGLALNEQFFGPGTRLTVL.

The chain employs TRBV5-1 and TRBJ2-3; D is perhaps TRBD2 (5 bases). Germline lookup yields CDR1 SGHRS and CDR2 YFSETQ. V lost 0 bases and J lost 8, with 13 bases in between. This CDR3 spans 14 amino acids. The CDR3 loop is CASSLVSGKVTQYF. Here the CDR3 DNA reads TGCGCCAGCAGCTTGGTGTCGGGGAAGGTTACGCAGTATTTT.

CDR3 sequence: CASSSKLAKYF. In DNA form, the CDR3 reads TGTGCCAGCAGCTCTAAACTAGCGAAGTACTTC. The chain uses TRBV7-9 and TRBJ2-7, with 7 bases aligning to TRBD2. J lost 11 bases, V lost 4 bases, and 5 bases had no gene match. The CDR3 is 11 residues long. Germline V CDR1 and CDR2: SEHNR, FQNEAQ (reference sequence).

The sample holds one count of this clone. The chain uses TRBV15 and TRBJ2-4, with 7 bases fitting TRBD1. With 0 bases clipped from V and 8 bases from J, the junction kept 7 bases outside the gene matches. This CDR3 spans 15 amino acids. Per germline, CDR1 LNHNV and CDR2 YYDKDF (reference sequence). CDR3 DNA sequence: TGTGCCACCAGCAGAGATACTGCTGACAGGGACATTCAGTACTTC. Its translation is CATSRDTADRDIQYF.

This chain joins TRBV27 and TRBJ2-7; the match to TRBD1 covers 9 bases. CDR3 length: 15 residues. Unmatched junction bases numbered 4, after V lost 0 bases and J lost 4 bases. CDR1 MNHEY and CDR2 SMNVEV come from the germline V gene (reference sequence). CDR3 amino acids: CASSLSRGQGYEQYF. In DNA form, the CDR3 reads TGTGCCAGCAGTTTATCGAGGGGACAGGGATACGAGCAGTACTTC.

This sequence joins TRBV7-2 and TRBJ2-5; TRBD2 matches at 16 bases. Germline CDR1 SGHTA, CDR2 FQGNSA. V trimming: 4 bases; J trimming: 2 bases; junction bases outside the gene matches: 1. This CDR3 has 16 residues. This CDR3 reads CASSSGLAGGQETQYF. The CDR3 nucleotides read TGTGCCAGCAGCTCGGGACTAGCGGGAGGGCAAGAGACCCAGTACTTC. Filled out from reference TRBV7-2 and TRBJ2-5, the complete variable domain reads GAGVSQSPSNKVTEKGKDVELRCDPISGHTALYWYRQSLGQGLEFLIYFQGNSAPDKSGLPSDRFSAERTGGSVSTLTIQRTQQEDSAVYLCASSSGLAGGQETQYFGPGTRLLVL.